The 24 T cell receptor beta chains below come from one sample, sequenced in a study of blood T cell repertoires in COVID-19. Repertoires were generated with immunoSEQ multiplex PCR, while TCRdb's copy carries only in-frame clones and drops some. Here the sample spans around 190,000 clones, 81% being singletons. Sequencing was carried out using peripheral blood. These receptors originate from a woman between 40 and 50 years old with COVID-19, enrolled during active disease.

The V call is TRBV30, the J call TRBJ1-4; D remains ambiguous. The germline V gene has CDR1 GTSNPN and CDR2 SVGIG (reference sequence). This CDR3 is 12 amino acids long. Trimming shortened V by 0 bases and J by 4 bases, and 3 bases separated the two germline ends. The CDR3 is CAWSVLNEKLFF. CDR3 coding DNA: TGTGCCTGGAGTGTTCTTAATGAAAAACTGTTTTTT.

V is TRBV3-1 (or the pseudogene TRBV3-2) and J is TRBJ1-1, with 7 bases lining up with TRBD1. The CDR3 consists of 14 residues. CDR1 and CDR2 from the germline V gene are LGHDT and YNNKEL (reference sequence). Trimming removed 5 bases from V and 3 bases from J; junction bases left unmatched: 6. CDR3 DNA sequence: TGTGCCAGCAGCTCTGACAGGGAGGACACTGAAGCTTTCTTT. The encoded protein is CASSSDREDTEAFF.

This clone was recorded many times. This rearrangement joins TRBV28 to TRBJ2-7; D perhaps matches TRBD1 (5 bases). CDR3 size: 13 residues. Germline V gives CDR1 MDHEN, CDR2 SYDVKM. V lost 5 bases, J lost 5 bases, and 13 bases lay in between. CDR3 coding DNA: TGTGCCAGCAGTCAGGGTCCCGGCGACGAGCAGTACTTC. Protein product: CASSQGPGDEQYF.

V usage is TRBV3-1 (or the pseudogene TRBV3-2) and J usage is TRBJ2-7, with no clear D. The CDR3 spans 14 residues. Trimming left V 4 bases short and J 0 bases short, with 10 bases between. Germline lookup yields CDR1 LGHDT and CDR2 YNNKEL (reference sequence). The CDR3 spells CASSRISYSYEQYF. In DNA form, the CDR3 reads TGTGCCAGCAGCCGTATATCCTACTCCTACGAGCAGTACTTC.

V and J are TRBV7-2 and TRBJ2-1, with D possibly TRBD1 on 6 matching bases. CDR1 and CDR2 from the germline V gene are SGHTA and FQGNSA. The V end was cut by 2 bases, the J end by 3 bases, with 14 bases between. This CDR3 is built from 16 residues. The CDR3 sequence is CASSLRAGGVYNEQFF. CDR3 sequence (DNA): TGTGCCAGCAGCTTAAGAGCTGGGGGCGTCTACAATGAGCAGTTCTTC.

The V gene is TRBV2, the J gene TRBJ1-6, with TRBD1 matching 9 bases. The CDR3 is 16 amino acids. The germline V gene encodes CDR1 SNHLY and CDR2 FYNNEI. V gave up 5 bases and J gave up 11 bases; unmatched junction bases: 13. The CDR3 sequence: CASSKLLPGQGTPLHF. The DNA for the CDR3 is TGTGCCAGCAGTAAACTACTACCGGGACAGGGAACACCCCTCCACTTT.

V gene TRBV6-5 combines with J gene TRBJ1-3, with 8 bases identical to TRBD1. Looked up from germline, CDR1 is MNHEY and CDR2 is SVGAGI. The CDR3 loop spans 15 amino acids. Trimming took 6 bases from V and 5 from J; bases not matched to a gene: 9. CDR3 bases: TGTGCCAGCAGCAGAGAACAGGGGGTGAGAAACACCATATATTTT. Translating gives CASSREQGVRNTIYF.

The chain carries TRBV7-8 and TRBJ1-5, with 9 bases lining up with TRBD1. Trimming took 1 base from V and 5 from J; bases not matched to a gene: 3. CDR1 is SGHVS, CDR2 FQNEAQ, per germline. The CDR3 covers 15 residues. CDR3: CASSLGGQGYQPQHF. CDR3 bases: TGTGCCAGCAGCTTAGGGGGACAGGGTTATCAGCCCCAGCATTTT.

This clone is termed medium-sized (0.01 to 0.1%). This rearrangement joins TRBV21-1 to TRBJ2-7; the DNA was not compared with TRBD1, the D call given in the table. TRBV21-1 is a listed pseudogene. The CDR3 covers 15 residues. Here the CDR3 reads CASSNRAGASYEQYF. The DNA for the CDR3 is TGTGCCAGCAGCAACAGGGCAGGAGCCTCATACGAGCAGTACTTC.

This rearrangement joins TRBV6-5 to TRBJ2-1, with D maybe TRBD1 (5 bases). The ends were cut back, 7 bases at V and 7 bases at J, with 14 bases in the middle. Germline CDR1 is MNHEY and CDR2 is SVGAGI. This CDR3 has 13 amino acids. This chain's CDR3 is CASTQDTANEQFF. The CDR3 DNA follows: TGTGCCAGCACCCAGGACACGGCTAATGAGCAGTTCTTC.

The sample holds one count of this clone. The J gene is TRBJ1-2, the V gene TRBV30; weak D call: TRBD1 (6 bases). The germline gives CDR1 GTSNPN, CDR2 SVGIG (reference sequence). V was clipped by 2 bases and J by 0 bases, with 13 bases between them. The CDR3 loop spans 15 amino acids. The CDR3 here is CAWSPRTAPNYGYTF. The CDR3 DNA follows: TGTGCCTGGAGTCCCCGGACAGCCCCTAACTATGGCTACACCTTC.

The rearrangement joins TRBV27 to TRBJ2-7; TRBD1 agrees at 8 bases. This CDR3 contains 17 residues. V dropped 5 bases and J dropped 2; count of bases not matched to a gene: 14. Per germline, CDR1 MNHEY and CDR2 SMNVEV (reference sequence). The CDR3: CASSPKGQGFIPYEQYF. The CDR3 bases are TGTGCCAGCAGTCCCAAAGGACAGGGATTTATACCCTACGAGCAGTACTTC.

The chain combines TRBV7-8 with TRBJ2-1; D possibly corresponds to TRBD1 (6 bases). This CDR3 region has 16 residues. Trimming shortened V by 6 bases and J by 1 base, and 16 bases separated the two germline ends. Germline CDR1 SGHVS, CDR2 FQNEAQ. The CDR3, as DNA: TGTGCCAGCAGGCCAGGGGCCTATCAGTCCTACAATGAGCAGTTCTTC. Translating it yields CASRPGAYQSYNEQFF.

This clone was found once. This chain links TRBV28 with TRBJ1-5; TRBD1 aligns across 7 bases. Looked up from germline, CDR1 is MDHEN and CDR2 is SYDVKM. This CDR3 contains 17 residues. The V and J ends lost 3 bases and 7 bases, in that order; junction bases with no gene match: 15. This CDR3 reads CASSLTHDRDRLQPQHF. The DNA of the CDR3 is TGTGCCAGCAGTTTGACCCACGACAGGGATAGGCTACAGCCCCAGCATTTT.

V is TRBV28 and J is TRBJ1-1; TRBD1 aligns across 8 bases. Germline V gives CDR1 MDHEN, CDR2 SYDVKM. The ends lost 7 bases at V and 1 base at J; junction bases unmatched: 8. The CDR3 spans 15 residues. CDR3 in DNA: TGTGCCAGCATTGTGGGCGGACAGGGGAACACTGAAGCTTTCTTT. It is translated as CASIVGGQGNTEAFF.

The V gene is TRBV7-3, the J gene TRBJ1-1; a possible D gene is TRBD1 (6 bases). V lost 0 bases and J 0 bases, leaving 11 bases between the germline ends. Germline V gene data show CDR1 as SGHTA and CDR2 as FQGTGA. The CDR3 covers 16 residues. DNA for the CDR3: TGTGCCAGCAGCTTAACCCTGACAGGCCTGAACACTGAAGCTTTCTTT. It translates to CASSLTLTGLNTEAFF. Together with reference TRBV7-3 and TRBJ1-1, the CDR3 gives the full variable domain: GAGVSQTPSNKVTEKGKYVELRCDPISGHTALYWYRQSLGQGPEFLIYFQGTGAADDSGLPNDRFFAVRPEGSVSTLKIQRTERGDSAVYLCASSLTLTGLNTEAFFGQGTRLTVV.

This chain joins TRBV2 and TRBJ2-3, with 8 bases matching TRBD2. The J segment lost 4 bases and the V segment lost 0 bases, leaving 6 bases of the junction unmatched. Germline V gene lookup returns CDR1 SNHLY and CDR2 FYNNEI. The CDR3 covers 16 residues. The chain's CDR3 is CASSEAMGLGPDTQYF. The DNA of the CDR3 is TGTGCCAGCAGTGAAGCAATGGGACTAGGGCCAGATACGCAGTATTTT.

The rearrangement links TRBV29-1 to TRBJ2-3, with TRBD1 identical over 9 bases. This CDR3 contains 11 residues. V shed 7 bases, J shed 8 bases, and the junction held 4 bases outside the gene matches. CDR1 SQVTM and CDR2 ANQGSEA come from the germline V gene. This CDR3 is CSADRGGTQYF. CDR3 nucleotides: TGCAGCGCGGACAGGGGAGGTACGCAGTATTTT.

The chain uses TRBV5-1 and TRBJ1-1; 11 bases are shared with TRBD1. J was trimmed by 7 bases and V by 8 bases; bases with no gene match: 22. The CDR3 loop spans 18 amino acids. The V gene's germline CDR1 is SGHRS and CDR2 YFSETQ. The CDR3 region has the DNA TGCGCCAGTGGCCCGGGACAGGGGGAAGATCTAGGCTCTAATGAAGCTTTCTTT. Translation gives CASGPGQGEDLGSNEAFF.

This chain uses TRBV28 with TRBJ2-7, with D tentatively TRBD2 (5 bases). The ends were cut back, 1 base at V and 7 bases at J, with 17 bases in the middle. Germline V gene sequence: CDR1 MDHEN, CDR2 SYDVKM. This CDR3 contains 15 residues. The CDR3 sequence: CASSLSVSNSGEQYF. The DNA of the CDR3 is TGTGCCAGCAGTTTATCCGTGTCGAATTCGGGGGAGCAGTACTTC.

The CDR3 spells CASSLGGSHNEQFF. The CDR3 nucleotides read TGTGCCAGCAGCTTAGGAGGGTCCCACAATGAGCAGTTCTTC. The chain combines TRBV11-3 with TRBJ2-1; tentative D call: TRBD2 (5 bases). This CDR3 spans 14 amino acids. The germline V and J ends were trimmed by 1 base and 5 bases, with 9 bases remaining between them. Germline values: CDR1 SGHNT, CDR2 YENEEA.

Concerning this clone itself: This is likely a read error, given that the CDR3 carries no conserved phenylalanine or tryptophan at its end. The DNA is left out, because the CDR3 cannot be placed on it with certainty; the CDR3 is given as TCRdb lists it. The chain links TRBV5-4 to TRBJ1-6; TRBD1, as called in the table, went unchecked against the DNA. Germline V CDR1 and CDR2: SGHNT, YYREEE (reference sequence). Ends included, the CDR3 has 11 residues. CDR3 residues: CASSQGQPHPL.

The chain carries TRBV11-2 and TRBJ2-3; 9 nucleotides match TRBD1. CDR3 length: 15 amino acids. The V segment lost 5 bases and the J segment 3 bases; nucleotides outside the gene matches: 6. The germline gives CDR1 SGHAT, CDR2 FQNNGV. The CDR3 region is CASSPGQGRTDTQYF. For the CDR3, the DNA is TGTGCCAGCAGCCCGGGACAGGGAAGAACAGATACGCAGTATTTT.

Written as DNA, the CDR3 is TGTGCCAGCTCACCGGGGCTAGCCAAAAACATTCAGTACTTC. It codes for CASSPGLAKNIQYF. The V call is TRBV18, the J call TRBJ2-4; tentatively, D is TRBD1 (5 bases). This CDR3 comprises 14 residues. CDR1 KGHSH and CDR2 LQKENI come from the germline V gene. V shed 3 bases and J shed 0 bases, with 6 bases lying between them.